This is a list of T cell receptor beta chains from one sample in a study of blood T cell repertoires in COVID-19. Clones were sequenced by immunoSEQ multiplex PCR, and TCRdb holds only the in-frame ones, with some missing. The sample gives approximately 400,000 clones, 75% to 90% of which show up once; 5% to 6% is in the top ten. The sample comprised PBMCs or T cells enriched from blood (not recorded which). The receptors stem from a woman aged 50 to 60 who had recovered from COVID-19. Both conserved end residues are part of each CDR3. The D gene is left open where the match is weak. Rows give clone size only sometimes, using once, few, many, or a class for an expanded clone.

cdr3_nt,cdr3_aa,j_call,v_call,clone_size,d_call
TGTGCCAGCAGCTTTGCGGGGGGGCTGGTTAATGAGCAGTTCTTC,CASSFAGGLVNEQFF,TRBJ2-1,TRBV5-6,few,TRBD2
TGTGCCAGTATGAGAATAAACAGGGTCATTAACACTGAAGCTTTCTTT,CASMRINRVINTEAFF,TRBJ1-1,TRBV19,NA,NA
TGTGCCAGCAGTTACACGGACTCTAATTCACCCCTCCACTTT,CASSYTDSNSPLHF,TRBJ1-6,TRBV6-5,NA,NA
TGTGCCAGCAGCATTGGCCCAGATGGTACGCAGTATTTT,CASSIGPDGTQYF,TRBJ2-3,TRBV7-2,NA,NA
TGTGCCAGCAGCTTCGGACAGGGCGGTCAGTACTTC,CASSFGQGGQYF,TRBJ2-7,TRBV5-4,NA,TRBD1
TGTGCCAGCAGCTTATACCCTGCCAGGGATGGCACTGAAGCTTTCTTT,CASSLYPARDGTEAFF,TRBJ1-1,TRBV7-2,NA,NA
TGTGCCAGTAATTCAGCTGGAAACACCATATATTTT,CASNSAGNTIYF,TRBJ1-3,TRBV19,few,NA
TGCGCCAGCAGCCGTGGACGGGGGAGCACCGGGGAGCTGTTTTTT,CASSRGRGSTGELFF,TRBJ2-2,TRBV4-1,NA,NA
TGCGCCAGCAGTCTGTCGGTGGGGGCCTATGGCTACACCTTC,CASSLSVGAYGYTF,TRBJ1-2,TRBV5-1,few,NA
TGTGCCAGTAGTATGTTGCAGGCCGGAAACACCATATATTTT,CASSMLQAGNTIYF,TRBJ1-3,TRBV19,NA,NA
TGCGCCAGCAGCCAAGATCCCCGGGGACAGGGGTCCATCTCTGGAAACACCATATATTTT,CASSQDPRGQGSISGNTIYF,TRBJ1-3,TRBV4-1,NA,TRBD1
TGTGCCAGCAGCCAAACGACAGGGGTAGATTCACCCCTCCACTTT,CASSQTTGVDSPLHF,TRBJ1-6,TRBV4-2,NA,TRBD1